Listed here is a single T cell receptor (beta chain). Its antigen is unidentified. In the source study's methods: ImmunoSEQ supplied junction-only sequences lacking quality scores, so filtering was different. Repertoires were generated with immunoSEQ multiplex PCR, while TCRdb's copy carries only in-frame clones and drops some. V, J and clone size reflect that table, while D and trimming were determined from the DNA. The sample lists approximately 1.5 million clones; around 98.5% were seen once. V was pared by 3 bases and J by 6 bases, with 17 bases between. The CDR3 totals 16 residues. CDR1 KGHSH and CDR2 LQKENI come from the germline V gene. The data are from a study of shared clonotypes between healthy human individuals. General study points: Approximately 5.1% was the fraction of naive CD4 clonotypes found shared across a handful of donors.

The receptor comes from a man in his thirties or forties in good health. The sample taken for sequencing was naive CD4+ T cells sorted from blood. This sample's subset: CD45RA+ positively selected. The chain uses TRBV18 and TRBJ2-2, with D tentatively TRBD1 (6 bases). The DNA for the CDR3 is TGTGCCAGCTCACCCGTGAGAAGAGGGGGTGCCGGGGAGCTGTTTTTT. Translated, it gives CASSPVRRGGAGELFF. Variable domain in full (rest from reference TRBV18 and TRBJ2-2): NAGVMQNPRHLVRRRGQEARLRCSPMKGHSHVYWYRQLPEEGLKFMVYLQKENIIDESGMPKERFSAEFPKEGPSILRIQQVVRGDSAAYFCASSPVRRGGAGELFFGEGSRLTVL.